The 18 T cell receptor beta chains given below trace back to one sample, sequenced in a study of blood T cell repertoires in COVID-19. Profiling relied on immunoSEQ multiplex PCR, and the TCRdb table lists in-frame clones only, not all of them. This sample has 150,000 to 200,000 clones, with about 84% found just once. The specimen was PBMCs or T cells enriched from blood (not recorded which). The receptor set was obtained from a man in his forties who had recovered from COVID-19.

The V and J genes are TRBV7-8 and TRBJ2-1; D ambiguous. The CDR3 is 14 amino acids. Germline V CDR1 and CDR2: SGHVS, FQNEAQ. V lost 2 bases and J lost 7, with 12 bases in between. The CDR3 is CASSLNLEKNEQFF. The CDR3 coding sequence is TGTGCCAGCAGCTTAAATTTGGAGAAGAATGAGCAGTTCTTC. Supplemented by reference TRBV7-8 and TRBJ2-1, the full variable domain reads GAGVSQSPRYKVAKRGQDVALRCDPISGHVSLFWYQQALGQGPEFLTYFQNEAQLDKSGLPSDRFFAERPEGSVSTLKIQRTQQEDSAVYLCASSLNLEKNEQFFGPGTRLTVL.

The DNA for the CDR3 is TGTGCCAGTAGTATCCGGGGCTCTGGAAACACCATATATTTT. Translation gives CASSIRGSGNTIYF. This sequence joins TRBV19 and TRBJ1-3; D unresolved. V was clipped by 3 bases and J by 0 bases, with 6 bases between them. The germline CDR1 and CDR2 sequences are LNHDA and SQIVND (reference sequence). The CDR3 is made up of 14 amino acids. Full variable domain (remainder filled in from reference TRBV19 and TRBJ1-3): DGGITQSPKYLFRKEGQNVTLSCEQNLNHDAMYWYRQDPGQGLRLIYYSQIVNDFQKGDIAEGYSVSREKKESFPLTVTSAQKNPTAFYLCASSIRGSGNTIYFGEGSWLTVV.

This clone was recorded a few times. This sequence joins TRBV30 and TRBJ2-3; TRBD2 is a possible D gene (5 bases). The CDR3 has 16 amino acids. Germline CDR1 GTSNPN, CDR2 SVGIG (reference sequence). Trimming shortened V by 1 base and J by 1 base, and 15 bases separated the two germline ends. CDR3 nucleotides: TGTGCCTGGAGTGCCGTCGCTAGCACGCGCACAGATACGCAGTATTTT. It yields the protein CAWSAVASTRTDTQYF.

The V call is TRBV5-6, the J call TRBJ2-7; TRBD1 agrees at 7 bases. Germline V gene data show CDR1 as SGHDT and CDR2 as YYEEEE. The junction had 12 bases not matched to a gene; V was cut back by 4 bases and J by 5 bases. The CDR3 loop spans 15 amino acids. CDR3: CASSRYDRVSHEQYV. The CDR3 bases are TGTGCCAGCAGCCGTTATGACAGGGTTTCCCACGAGCAGTACGTC.

This clone occurred once. J is TRBJ2-5 and V is TRBV9, with 7 bases matching TRBD2. The V segment lost 2 bases and the J segment 7 bases; nucleotides outside the gene matches: 5. Germline values: CDR1 SGDLS, CDR2 YYNGEE. The CDR3 length is 13 residues. CDR3 residues: CASSVGGEPTQYF. CDR3 nucleotides: TGTGCCAGCAGCGTTGGGGGGGAGCCGACCCAGTACTTC.

CDR3 amino acids: CASSLYLNTDTQYF. The CDR3 nucleotides read TGTGCCAGCAGCTTATACCTAAACACAGATACGCAGTATTTT. The rearrangement joins TRBV7-2 to TRBJ2-3; D is uncertain. The germline V gene encodes CDR1 SGHTA and CDR2 FQGNSA. The CDR3 covers 14 residues. Trimming cost V 2 bases and J 2 bases, with 8 bases left between them. The variable domain in full, with the rest retrieved from reference TRBV7-2 and TRBJ2-3, is GAGVSQSPSNKVTEKGKDVELRCDPISGHTALYWYRQSLGQGLEFLIYFQGNSAPDKSGLPSDRFSAERTGGSVSTLTIQRTQQEDSAVYLCASSLYLNTDTQYFGPGTRLTVL.

The V call is TRBV14, the J call TRBJ2-5, with 9 bases fitting TRBD2. V shed 3 bases, J shed 0 bases, and the junction held 5 bases outside the gene matches. The CDR3 is 16 residues long. Germline lookup yields CDR1 SGHDN and CDR2 FVKESK. The CDR3 spells CASSHLAGAYQETQYF. The CDR3 coding sequence is TGTGCCAGCAGCCATTTAGCGGGGGCGTACCAAGAGACCCAGTACTTC.

The chain joins TRBV30 to TRBJ1-1; D is perhaps TRBD1 (6 bases). The CDR3 contains 17 residues. Trimming took 3 bases from V and 0 from J, leaving 20 bases between them. Germline values: CDR1 GTSNPN, CDR2 SVGIG (reference sequence). In DNA form, the CDR3 reads TGTGCCTGGAGCGACAGGCTTGTTCGGTCCTTGAACACTGAAGCTTTCTTT. The encoded protein is CAWSDRLVRSLNTEAFF.

There are many counts of this clone. This chain connects TRBV7-3 to TRBJ1-2; D not resolved. There are 14 residues in the CDR3. CDR1 is SGHTA, CDR2 FQGTGA, per germline. V was trimmed by 0 bases and J by 8 bases, leaving 13 bases between them. Here the CDR3 DNA reads TGTGCCAGCAGCTTAACCGGTGTAACCAAGGGCTACACCTTC. This translates into CASSLTGVTKGYTF.

This chain joins TRBV3-1 (or the pseudogene TRBV3-2) and TRBJ2-5; 13 bases map to TRBD2. The length of the CDR3 is 18 residues. The germline CDR1 and CDR2 sequences are LGHDT and YNNKEL (reference sequence). The junction had 7 bases not matched to a gene; V was cut back by 0 bases and J by 3 bases. The chain's CDR3 is CASSQDLGGTSGEETQYF. CDR3 nucleotides: TGTGCCAGCAGCCAAGATCTTGGGGGGACTAGCGGGGAAGAGACCCAGTACTTC.

As DNA, the CDR3 is TGCAGCGTTGCCCCAGGGTATCGTCAGCCCCAGCATTTT. It encodes CSVAPGYRQPQHF. The chain uses TRBV29-1 and TRBJ1-5; D perhaps matches TRBD1 (5 bases). The CDR3 sequence is 13 residues long. CDR1 is SQVTM, CDR2 ANQGSEA, per germline. Trimming took off 4 bases at V and 6 bases at J, with 13 bases between the two ends.

The genes are TRBV6-5 and TRBJ2-7, with a tentative D call TRBD2 (5 bases). The CDR3 consists of 14 residues. V was cut by 6 bases and J by 5 bases, with 17 bases left in between. Germline values: CDR1 MNHEY, CDR2 SVGAGI. DNA of the CDR3: TGTGCCAGCAGATCCTTCGAGGGCTCGAACGAGCAGTACGTC. As protein: CASRSFEGSNEQYV.

V gene TRBV20-1 combines with J gene TRBJ1-1, with unresolved D. V lost 7 bases and J 5 bases, leaving 11 bases between the germline ends. The CDR3 is 11 amino acids. Germline V lookup: CDR1 DFQATT, CDR2 SNEGSKA (reference sequence). The DNA for the CDR3 is TGCAGTGTAAGACGGGAAACTGAAGCTTTCTTT. This translates into CSVRRETEAFF.

The chain uses TRBV10-2 and TRBJ2-3; 11 positions match TRBD2. V was pared by 6 bases and J by 0 bases, with 11 bases of the junction left unmatched. The CDR3 is made up of 18 amino acids. The germline V gene has CDR1 WSHSY and CDR2 SAAADI. The CDR3 sequence: CASRGPRLAGFSTDTQYF. The CDR3 DNA reads as TGCGCCAGCAGAGGCCCCCGACTAGCGGGGTTTAGCACAGATACGCAGTATTTT.

The V call is TRBV4-2, the J call TRBJ1-2; the D is unclear. Germline V gives CDR1 LGHNA, CDR2 YNFKEQ. The CDR3 has 18 residues. The V gene lost 0 bases and the J gene lost 6 bases, with 23 bases spanning the gap. CDR3 DNA: TGTGCCAGCAGCCAAGAGACGGTCCGGGTCGGATCGCGGGATGGCTACACCTTC. It yields the protein CASSQETVRVGSRDGYTF.

The chain links TRBV28 to TRBJ1-6; 7 nucleotides agree with TRBD1. The V segment lost 8 bases and the J segment 0 bases; nucleotides outside the gene matches: 10. Germline V CDR1 and CDR2: MDHEN, SYDVKM. This CDR3 region has 17 residues. The DNA for the CDR3 is TGTGCCAGCGGGCAGGGGGGAACATTCTCCTATAATTCACCCCTCCACTTT. Its translation is CASGQGGTFSYNSPLHF.

This clone was seen just once. The V call is TRBV10-2, the J call TRBJ1-3; D gene unclear. Looked up from germline, CDR1 is WSHSY and CDR2 is SAAADI. The CDR3 contains 17 residues. Trimming pared 6 bases from V and 0 bases from J, leaving 18 bases between. CDR3 in amino acids: CASSRGPPSASGNTIYF. The CDR3 DNA follows: TGCGCCAGCAGCCGTGGGCCCCCTTCGGCCTCTGGAAACACCATATATTTT.

The chain joins TRBV7-2 to TRBJ1-1; D ambiguous. The germline V gene encodes CDR1 SGHTA and CDR2 FQGNSA. The CDR3 spans 18 residues. V was shortened by 5 bases and J by 1 base, with 23 bases between the two germline ends. In DNA, the CDR3 is TGTGCCAGCAGCCCCAACGGTCAGGACTACGTTGAGAACACTGAAGCTTTCTTT. This encodes CASSPNGQDYVENTEAFF.